This TCR beta chain stems from a study of T-cell reconstitution after alpha-beta-depleted transplantation in children. Whole-study results and caveats: As was reported, about two months after transplant, alpha-beta T cells came from several hundred expanded graft clones. T-cell numbers and diversity, one year after transplant, stemmed largely from T cells that were newly produced.

This clonotype turned up a few times. The antigen is unknown. Preparing the TCRbeta library involved the use of unique molecular identifiers. TCRdb used MiXCR to reprocess the PCR reads, holding one entry per CDR3 protein. The table includes a few hundred thousand distinct CDR3 sequences, 15% to 20% detected once. J lost 5 bases, V lost 6 bases, and 10 bases had no gene match. Germline-derived CDR1 and CDR2 are ENHRY and SYGVKD. The CDR3 is 16 amino acids. The V and J genes are TRBV10-3 and TRBJ2-2; 9 bases are shared with TRBD1. Specimen: PBMCs, mostly from graft donor cells, collected 360 days after TCRalphabeta/CD19-depleted stem cell transplant. The receptor comes from a boy less than two years old who had a stem cell transplant for Wiskott-Aldrich syndrome, so the T cells may come from the graft donor. The CDR3 DNA reads as TGTGCCATCAGGCCAACAGGGGGCAAGCTGACCGGGGAGCTGTTTTTT. Translating gives CAIRPTGGKLTGELFF.